The 28 T cell receptor beta chains below come from one sample, sequenced in a study of T cells after yellow fever vaccination (dated by TCRdb to about 2019). To prepare the library, 5' RACE was applied. The sequencer was an Illumina NovaSeq 6000. TCRdb trimmed the raw reads at Q25, called clones with MiXCR and kept productive beta chains. Each CDR3 protein appears once, grouped with its most common genes and DNA. A total of 150,000 or so distinct CDR3 sequences appear in this sample, over 7% of them only once. The ten largest clones represent roughly 40% of the sample. The label giving this sample's treatment or condition can be read as: live attenuated yellow fever vaccine strain. Sequencing was performed on CD8+ T cells sorted from PBMCs, taken 45 days after the yellow fever booster vaccination. The origin of the receptors is a man between 18 and 35 years old who received the YFV17D yellow fever vaccine.

The genes are TRBV7-2 and TRBJ2-5; no definite D call. The ends were cut back, 4 bases at V and 5 bases at J, with 14 bases in the middle. CDR1 is SGHTA, CDR2 FQGNSA, per germline. This CDR3 has 14 residues. CDR3 bases: TGTGCCAGCAGCTCGGACGGACCCGGGGAGACCCAGTACTTC. Translation: CASSSDGPGETQYF.

The chain uses TRBV12-3 or TRBV12-4 and TRBJ1-5; 9 bases are shared with TRBD1. V dropped 4 bases and J dropped 7; count of bases not matched to a gene: 11. The CDR3 contains 16 residues. Written as DNA, the CDR3 is TGTGCCAGCAGTTGGCGACGGGACAGGGAAGCCCAGCCCCAGCATTTT. This encodes CASSWRRDREAQPQHF.

This clonotype was counted only a few times. The CDR3 protein is CASSIGTGETYEQYF. The DNA for the CDR3 is TGCGCCAGCAGCATCGGGACAGGGGAGACCTACGAGCAGTACTTC. V gene TRBV5-1 combines with J gene TRBJ2-7; TRBD1 matches 10 bases. The CDR3 is 15 residues long. V lost 4 bases to trimming and J lost 2 bases; unmatched junction nucleotides: 6. The germline V gene has CDR1 SGHRS and CDR2 YFSETQ.

The CDR3 DNA is TGCGCCAGCAGCCAAGTTAGGCTGGTGACCGGGGAGCTGTTTTTT. Translation: CASSQVRLVTGELFF. V usage is TRBV4-1 and J usage is TRBJ2-2; D uncertain. V lost 1 base to trimming and J lost 5 bases, with 11 bases between them. Germline V lookup: CDR1 MGHRA, CDR2 YSYEKL. CDR3 length equals 15 residues.

The table lists this clonotype with a few counts. The rearrangement uses TRBV27 and TRBJ2-7; D may be TRBD1 or TRBD2 (5 bases each). This CDR3 has 14 amino acids. Trimming removed 6 bases from V and 6 bases from J, with 18 bases in between. Germline CDR1 MNHEY, CDR2 SMNVEV (reference sequence). The CDR3 sequence is CASRTSGALGEQYF. The CDR3 DNA reads TGTGCCAGCAGAACCTCCGGGGCCCTCGGCGAGCAGTACTTC.

The genes are TRBV6-2 or TRBV6-3 and TRBJ2-1, with no clear D. V was clipped by 2 bases and J by 7 bases, with 9 bases between them. This CDR3 spans 13 amino acids. The germline V gene has CDR1 MNHEY and CDR2 SVGEGT. The CDR3 DNA follows: TGTGCCAGCAGTTACCCGGTCGGTAATGAGCAGTTCTTC. It specifies CASSYPVGNEQFF.

The V gene is TRBV24-1, the J gene TRBJ2-7; tentative D call: TRBD1 (6 bases). V was cut by 7 bases and J by 4 bases, with 10 bases left in between. The CDR3 loop spans 12 amino acids. Germline V gene data show CDR1 as KGHDR and CDR2 as SFDVKD. The CDR3 DNA follows: TGTGCCACCAGACAGGGAGCGTACGAGCAGTACGTC. Its protein is CATRQGAYEQYV.

This clonotype occurred a few times. V is TRBV28 and J is TRBJ1-2; weak D call: TRBD1 (6 bases). This CDR3 has 13 residues. Per germline, CDR1 MDHEN and CDR2 SYDVKM. V lost 4 bases and J lost 5, with 11 bases in between. CDR3 sequence (DNA): TGTGCCAGCAGTTACAGGGTTGGGTATGGCTACACCTTC. Amino acid sequence: CASSYRVGYGYTF.

This clonotype was observed many times. This chain links TRBV6-2 or TRBV6-3 with TRBJ2-4, with 13 bases fitting TRBD2. V trimming: 5 bases; J trimming: 8 bases; junction bases outside the gene matches: 6. Germline CDR1 reads MNHEY; CDR2 reads SVGEGT. The length of the CDR3 is 15 residues. In nucleotides, the CDR3 is TGTGCCAGCAGTGGGACTAGCGGGGAAGGGGACATTCAGTACTTC. Residues: CASSGTSGEGDIQYF.

This clonotype was counted between two and nine times. V usage is TRBV5-1 and J usage is TRBJ1-2; 7 nucleotides align to TRBD1. CDR1 is SGHRS, CDR2 YFSETQ, per germline. The CDR3 contains 17 residues. J lost 0 bases, V lost 2 bases, and 10 bases had no gene match. The CDR3, as DNA: TGCGCCAGCAGCTTAGGATCCTCCGGGACAGCTAACTATGGCTACACCTTC. This codes for CASSLGSSGTANYGYTF.

The rearrangement joins TRBV29-1 to TRBJ2-2; D possibly corresponds to TRBD2 (6 bases). Germline-derived CDR1 and CDR2 are SQVTM and ANQGSEA. The CDR3 spans 12 residues. The V gene lost 6 bases and the J gene lost 4 bases, with 9 bases spanning the gap. The chain's CDR3 is CSVWGVTGELFF. CDR3 in DNA: TGCAGCGTATGGGGGGTCACCGGGGAGCTGTTTTTT.

The chain employs TRBV7-9 and TRBJ1-4; the D gene is possibly TRBD1 (6 bases). Germline CDR1 is SEHNR and CDR2 is FQNEAQ (reference sequence). V lost 6 bases, J lost 0 bases, and 14 bases lay in between. The CDR3 has 16 amino acids. The CDR3 reads CASSRRTASTNEKLFF. The CDR3 region has the DNA TGTGCCAGCAGTCGCCGGACAGCATCAACTAATGAAAAACTGTTTTTT. The full variable domain, rest sourced from reference TRBV7-9 and TRBJ1-4, is DTGVSQNPRHKITKRGQNVTFRCDPISEHNRLYWYRQTLGQGPEFLTYFQNEAQLEKSRLLSDRFSAERPKGSFSTLEIQRTEQGDSAMYLCASSRRTASTNEKLFFGSGTQLSVL.

This clonotype was found a few times. This CDR3 reads CASSRLAVLTSNEQFF. DNA of the CDR3: TGTGCCAGCAGCAGACTAGCGGTCTTGACTTCCAATGAGCAGTTCTTC. The rearrangement uses TRBV27 and TRBJ2-1; 9 nucleotides agree with TRBD2. There are 16 residues in the CDR3. Losses at the gene ends were 6 bases for V and 6 bases for J; bases not matched to a gene: 12. The germline gives CDR1 MNHEY, CDR2 SMNVEV (reference sequence).

V is TRBV4-1 and J is TRBJ1-2; tentatively, D is TRBD1 (6 bases). Trimming cost V 0 bases and J 8 bases, with 16 bases left between them. CDR1 and CDR2 (germline): MGHRA, YSYEKL. The CDR3 runs to 15 residues. The DNA for the CDR3 is TGCGCCAGCAGCCAAGAGCCCGCAGGGGCGGACGGCTACACCTTC. This translates into CASSQEPAGADGYTF.

A few counts support this clonotype. The chain is built from TRBV5-1 and TRBJ2-3; TRBD1 aligns across 10 bases. The germline gives CDR1 SGHRS, CDR2 YFSETQ. Trimming took 10 bases from V and 2 from J; bases not matched to a gene: 10. The CDR3 extends over 15 amino acids. The CDR3 DNA sequence: TGCGCCTGCGCGAGGACAGGGGGAGACACAGATACGCAGTATTTT. Translating gives CACARTGGDTDTQYF.

V is TRBV5-1 and J is TRBJ2-1; D is uncertain. CDR1 is SGHRS and CDR2 is YFSETQ in the germline V gene. CDR3 length equals 14 residues. Trimming shortened V by 2 bases and J by 4 bases, and 10 bases separated the two germline ends. The CDR3 nucleotides read TGCGCCAGCAGCTTCCGGGCTCGTTACAATGAGCAGTTCTTC. Translation: CASSFRARYNEQFF.

This chain uses TRBV3-1 with TRBJ2-5; 9 bases are a match to TRBD2. This CDR3 is 16 amino acids long. Germline lookup yields CDR1 LGHDT and CDR2 YNNKEL (reference sequence). Unmatched junction bases numbered 11, after V lost 5 bases and J lost 4 bases. The CDR3 nucleotides are TGTGCCAGCAGCACACTCAGCGGGGGGTACGGAGAGACCCAGTACTTC. Translated: CASSTLSGGYGETQYF.

The rearrangement joins TRBV7-9 to TRBJ2-2; D possibly uses TRBD1 or TRBD2 (5 bases each). The V end was cut by 3 bases, the J end by 5 bases, with 16 bases between. The germline gives CDR1 SEHNR, CDR2 FQNEAQ (reference sequence). The CDR3 is made up of 16 amino acids. In nucleotides, the CDR3 is TGTGCCAGCAGCTTCACCGGGACCATCGATACCGGGGAGCTGTTTTTT. This encodes CASSFTGTIDTGELFF.

This clonotype was counted at least ten times. This chain uses TRBV4-3 with TRBJ1-2, with 7 bases matching TRBD1. This CDR3 region has 17 residues. The germline gives CDR1 LGHNA, CDR2 YSLEER. Trimming cost V 0 bases and J 4 bases; bases outside gene matches: 11. The CDR3 DNA follows: TGCGCCAGCAGCCAAGATCTTGCCGGGACAGATCTCTATGGCTACACCTTC. This translates into CASSQDLAGTDLYGYTF.

This clonotype was seen only a few times. The chain joins TRBV4-1 to TRBJ2-1; 9 bases match TRBD2. This CDR3 contains 15 residues. The germline V gene encodes CDR1 MGHRA and CDR2 YSYEKL. V lost 3 bases, J lost 5 bases, and 5 bases stayed unmatched. The CDR3 sequence is CASSQERGANNEQFF. In DNA form, the CDR3 reads TGCGCCAGCAGCCAGGAGCGGGGGGCTAACAATGAGCAGTTCTTC.

This clonotype was picked up many times. The rearrangement joins TRBV11-2 to TRBJ2-2; D is unclear. The CDR3 covers 13 residues. Germline V gives CDR1 SGHAT, CDR2 FQNNGV. Trimming took 5 bases from V and 3 from J, leaving 7 bases between them. The CDR3, as DNA: TGTGCCAGCAGCCCAACCGACACCGGGGAGCTGTTTTTT. Translating it yields CASSPTDTGELFF.

The chain is built from TRBV20-1 and TRBJ2-1, with no clear D. The CDR3 loop spans 14 amino acids. Germline V gives CDR1 DFQATT, CDR2 SNEGSKA (reference sequence). Trimming cost V 1 base and J 8 bases, with 15 bases left between them. DNA for the CDR3: TGCAGTGCTAGAGGGCTAGTAGGTTCCTATGAGCAGTTCTTC. This translates into CSARGLVGSYEQFF.

J is TRBJ2-1 and V is TRBV7-3, with 11 positions matching TRBD2. The germline CDR1 and CDR2 sequences are SGHTA and FQGTGA. This CDR3 is built from 15 residues. The trim removed 1 base at V and 10 bases at J, leaving 6 bases unmatched. In DNA form, the CDR3 reads TGTGCCAGCAGCTTAAATAGCGGGGGGGCCGAAGAGCAGTTCTTC. Translation: CASSLNSGGAEEQFF.

The rearrangement uses TRBV11-3 and TRBJ2-3; no firm D call. The ends were cut back, 5 bases at V and 7 bases at J, with 10 bases in the middle. Looked up from germline, CDR1 is SGHNT and CDR2 is YENEEA. CDR3 length: 12 residues. This CDR3 reads CASSIAENTQYF. For the CDR3, the DNA is TGTGCCAGCAGCATAGCCGAGAATACGCAGTATTTT.

This clonotype was detected a few times. The chain recombines TRBV27 with TRBJ2-5; 7 nucleotides match TRBD1. V shed 4 bases, J shed 4 bases, and the junction held 3 bases outside the gene matches. Germline assignment: CDR1 MNHEY and CDR2 SMNVEV (reference sequence). This CDR3 has 13 amino acids. CDR3 in amino acids: CASSYTGVETQYF. CDR3 nucleotides: TGTGCCAGCAGTTATACAGGGGTAGAGACCCAGTACTTC.

The table lists this clonotype with a few counts. This chain links TRBV6-2 or TRBV6-3 with TRBJ1-5; TRBD1 matches at 8 bases. This CDR3 contains 19 residues. V was clipped by 6 bases and J by 4 bases; unmatched bases: 20. Germline V lookup: CDR1 MNHEY, CDR2 SVGEGT. The CDR3 here is CASRSSVQGAFIGNQPQHF. For the CDR3, the DNA is TGTGCCAGCAGATCTTCGGTTCAGGGGGCTTTTATTGGGAATCAGCCCCAGCATTTT.

V is TRBV5-4 and J is TRBJ2-5, with 8 nucleotides matching TRBD1. V shed 4 bases and J 5 bases; nucleotides not matched to a gene: 7. CDR1 SGHNT and CDR2 YYREEE come from the germline V gene (reference sequence). The CDR3 sequence is 14 residues long. Here the CDR3 DNA reads TGTGCCAGCAGCAGACAGGGGTCGGTGGAGACCCAGTACTTC. This gives the protein CASSRQGSVETQYF.

This clonotype was seen ten or more times. The CDR3 loop reads CASSKSYEQYF. CDR3 sequence (DNA): TGTGCCAGCAGTAAAAGTTACGAGCAGTACTTC. The J gene is TRBJ2-7, the V gene TRBV14; D unresolved. Trimming cost V 6 bases and J 4 bases, with 7 bases left between them. The germline V gene has CDR1 SGHDN and CDR2 FVKESK. This CDR3 has 11 amino acids. Full variable domain (rest looked up from reference TRBV14 and TRBJ2-7): EAGVTQFPSHSVIEKGQTVTLRCDPISGHDNLYWYRRVMGKEIKFLLHFVKESKQDESGMPNNRFLAERTGGTYSTLKVQPAELEDSGVYFCASSKSYEQYFGPGTRLTVT.